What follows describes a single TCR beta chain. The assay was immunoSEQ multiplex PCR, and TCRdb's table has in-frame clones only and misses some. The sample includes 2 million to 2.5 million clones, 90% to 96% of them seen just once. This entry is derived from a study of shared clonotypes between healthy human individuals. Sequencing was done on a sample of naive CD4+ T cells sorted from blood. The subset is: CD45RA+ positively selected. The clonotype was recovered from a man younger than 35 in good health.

CDR3 DNA sequence: TGTGCCAGCACCACTCCAGGGGTAAGGGACCCCTCCTATAATTCACCCCTCCACTTT. It is translated as CASTTPGVRDPSYNSPLHF. This chain connects TRBV28 to TRBJ1-6; perhaps TRBD1 as D (6 bases). The germline V gene has CDR1 MDHEN and CDR2 SYDVKM. Deletions cut 7 bases from V and 0 bases from J, with 22 bases between. CDR3 length: 19 amino acids.